Listed below are T cell receptor beta chains from one sample, sequenced in a study of T cells after yellow fever vaccination. MiXCR was run by TCRdb on the 5' RACE reads, yielding one entry per CDR3 protein. The data contain 250,000 to 350,000 distinct CDR3 sequences, roughly 9% of them singletons. Sequencing used CD4+ T cells sorted from PBMCs, obtained 5 days after the yellow fever booster vaccination. These receptors all stem from a man in his late teens or twenties who received the YFV17D yellow fever vaccine. CDR3s include the opening cysteine and the closing phenylalanine or tryptophan. D genes are given only for firm matches. The size entry is marked missing in some rows and otherwise reads once, few, many or a size class.

CDR3nt	CDR3aa	d_gene	abundance	j_gene	v_gene	len
TGTGCCAGCAGCCCCCCCCATGATTTC	CASSPPHDF	.	many	TRBJ2-1	TRBV7-9	9
TGTGCCAGCAGCTTACAGTCAGGGGGGGCCAGAAACATTCAGTACTTC	CASSLQSGGARNIQYF	.	few	TRBJ2-4	TRBV7-2	16
TGTGCCAGCAGCTTAGACCCTTACAACGAGCAGTACTTC	CASSLDPYNEQYF	.	many	TRBJ2-7	TRBV7-2	13
TGTGCCAGCAGTTTATTTGCTAGCGGGGACCCTACCCAGTACTTC	CASSLFASGDPTQYF	TRBD2	.	TRBJ2-5	TRBV28	15
TGTGCCAGCACTGGGACAGGGGGCTGGCTCGCCAAAAACATTCAGTACTTC	CASTGTGGWLAKNIQYF	TRBD1	few	TRBJ2-4	TRBV7-2	17
TGTGCCATCAGTGAGTCGATCGGGCCCATAGCACCCCTCCACTTT	CAISESIGPIAPLHF	.	few	TRBJ1-6	TRBV10-3	15
TGTGCCAGCAGCCTACAGGGATTAGGGGGAAACACCATATATTTT	CASSLQGLGGNTIYF	.	.	TRBJ1-3	TRBV7-9	15
TGTGCCAGCAGCCAAGAGGGGTTTGGTGCCGGGGAGCTGTTTTTT	CASSQEGFGAGELFF	.	few	TRBJ2-2	TRBV4-2	15
TGTGCCAGCAGCCCCAACGGGGCCGGCAGAGCTTTCTTT	CASSPNGAGRAFF	.	few	TRBJ1-1	TRBV11-2	13
TGCGCCAGCAGCCAACCCGGGACAGGGACGCGAAAACTGTTTTTT	CASSQPGTGTRKLFF	TRBD1	.	TRBJ1-4	TRBV4-1	15
TGCGCCAGCAGCCCCCTCGCGGGGGGGAACACAGATACGCAGTATTTT	CASSPLAGGNTDTQYF	TRBD2	few	TRBJ2-3	TRBV4-3	16
TGCAGTGCTAGAGATCCTACTCGGGCGGAAAAACTGTTTTTT	CSARDPTRAEKLFF	.	many	TRBJ1-4	TRBV20-1	14
TGTGCCAGCTCCCCCAACGGGGCGGATACGCAGTATTTT	CASSPNGADTQYF	.	.	TRBJ2-3	TRBV18	13
TGTGCCAGCAGTTACACTAGCGGGGGTGCTGCGGAGACCCAGTACTTC	CASSYTSGGAAETQYF	TRBD2	.	TRBJ2-5	TRBV25-1	16
TGTGCCAGCAGCTTACAAGCGGGGAGAGATACGCAGTATTTT	CASSLQAGRDTQYF	TRBD2	few	TRBJ2-3	TRBV7-2	14
TGCGCCAGCAGCCTCGGATCCTCAGCTGAGCAGTTCTTC	CASSLGSSAEQFF	.	.	TRBJ2-1	TRBV4-1	13
TGTGCCAGCTCACCGAGCATCACGGGCGATGAGCAGTTCTTC	CASSPSITGDEQFF	.	few	TRBJ2-1	TRBV18	14
TGTGCCAGCTCACCCTCGGGGGGAGGGTACGAGCAGTACTTC	CASSPSGGGYEQYF	TRBD2	.	TRBJ2-7	TRBV18	14
TGCGCCAGCAGCTTGGATACTAGCGGGGGGAACAATGAGCAGTTCTTC	CASSLDTSGGNNEQFF	TRBD2	.	TRBJ2-1	TRBV5-1	16
TGCGCCAGCAGCTATAACAATGAGCAGTTCTTC	CASSYNNEQFF	.	many	TRBJ2-1	TRBV5-1	11
TGTGCCAGCAGCCAAGACGGGGATTCCTACAATGAGCAGTTCTTC	CASSQDGDSYNEQFF	.	.	TRBJ2-1	TRBV4-2	15
TGTGCCAGCAGCCCCGAGGCGGGCACAGATACGCAGTATTTT	CASSPEAGTDTQYF	.	.	TRBJ2-3	TRBV5-4	14
TGTGCCAGCAGCATCAACAGGGGGCTAGGAAACACCATATATTTT	CASSINRGLGNTIYF	TRBD1	.	TRBJ1-3	TRBV7-2	15
TGTGCCAGCAGAGCCCGCGGGACAGGGGCGGACACCGGGGAGCTGTTTTTT	CASRARGTGADTGELFF	TRBD1	few	TRBJ2-2	TRBV6-5	17
TGTGCCAGCAGTTTACCCCAGCGGGGGGTAGGGATGGTCACAGATACGCAGTATTTT	CASSLPQRGVGMVTDTQYF	TRBD2	.	TRBJ2-3	TRBV12-3/TRBV12-4	19
TGCAGTGCTAGAGGGGGGCGCGAGCAGTACTTC	CSARGGREQYF	.	few	TRBJ2-7	TRBV20-1	11
TGTGCCACCAGCGTTCTTGAAGAGGGGGGGCTAGCCAAAAACATTCAGTACTTC	CATSVLEEGGLAKNIQYF	.	many	TRBJ2-4	TRBV24-1	18
TGTGCCAGCAGAGATAGAGGCTCTGGAAACACCATATATTTT	CASRDRGSGNTIYF	.	few	TRBJ1-3	TRBV6-6	14
TGCAGTGCTAGAGATAAGACAGGGGGCCAAGAGACCCAGTACTTC	CSARDKTGGQETQYF	TRBD1	.	TRBJ2-5	TRBV20-1	15
TGCGCCAGCAGCCAAGGCCGGACTAGCGGGGGGCGCAAAAACATTCAGTACTTC	CASSQGRTSGGRKNIQYF	TRBD2	many	TRBJ2-4	TRBV4-1	18
TGTGCCAGCAGTTTAGTCGGGTTTTCGGATTTCACTGAAGCTTTCTTT	CASSLVGFSDFTEAFF	.	.	TRBJ1-1	TRBV27	16
TGTGCCAGCAGTTATATCTACAGGGAGGCCCCTAATCAGCCCCAGCATTTT	CASSYIYREAPNQPQHF	.	.	TRBJ1-5	TRBV6-6	17
TGTGCCAGCAGCCAGCTCGACCGGGGAGGGAGCAACTATGGCTACACCTTC	CASSQLDRGGSNYGYTF	.	many	TRBJ1-2	TRBV4-2	17
TGTGCCACTACCGGAACAGATACGCAGTATTTT	CATTGTDTQYF	.	many	TRBJ2-3	TRBV10-3	11
TGCGCCAGCAGCATTGGGACACGGGGGGATACGCAGTATTTT	CASSIGTRGDTQYF	.	.	TRBJ2-3	TRBV5-1	14
TGTGCCAGCAGCCCCGGAGGGGGCTCTGGGGCCAACGTCCTGACTTTC	CASSPGGGSGANVLTF	.	many	TRBJ2-6	TRBV12-3/TRBV12-4	16
TGTGCCAGCAGGTTAGCGGGGGGGCTCACAGATACGCAGTATTTT	CASRLAGGLTDTQYF	TRBD2	few	TRBJ2-3	TRBV5-6	15
TGTGCCAGCTCACCGCCGGGACTAGAAGAGACCCAGTACTTC	CASSPPGLEETQYF	TRBD2	.	TRBJ2-5	TRBV18	14
TGTGCCAGCAGCTTAGCGGGGCGGGGGGTGGACGAGCAGTACTTC	CASSLAGRGVDEQYF	TRBD2	many	TRBJ2-7	TRBV7-2	15
TGTGCCATCAGTGATTCAACCAGGCGCAGAGGACAGCCCCAGCATTTT	CAISDSTRRRGQPQHF	.	few	TRBJ1-5	TRBV10-3	16
TGTGCCAGCAGTTCTATAGGGGGGGGTGAGCAGTTCTTC	CASSSIGGGEQFF	.	few	TRBJ2-1	TRBV12-3/TRBV12-4	13
TGCAGCGTTGGAGAGAGGTCCGGCGGGGGCTACACCTTC	CSVGERSGGGYTF	.	few	TRBJ1-2	TRBV29-1	13
TGTGCCAGCAGCCGACAGGGGGCTGACAATGAGCAGTTCTTC	CASSRQGADNEQFF	TRBD1	few	TRBJ2-1	TRBV7-9	14
TGCGCCAGCAGCTTTTCGGTAAACACCGGGGAGCTGTTTTTT	CASSFSVNTGELFF	.	few	TRBJ2-2	TRBV5-1	14
TGTGCCAGCAGCCCTGGGCAGGGGGCGTTAAACTACGAGCAGTACTTC	CASSPGQGALNYEQYF	TRBD1	.	TRBJ2-7	TRBV12-3/TRBV12-4	16
TGTGCCACCGGACAGGGGGCGGAGTACGAGCAGTACTTC	CATGQGAEYEQYF	TRBD1	few	TRBJ2-7	TRBV15	13
TGTGCCAGCAGCTCCGGATGGTCAGATACGCAGTATTTT	CASSSGWSDTQYF	.	few	TRBJ2-3	TRBV7-2	13
TGCAGTGCTAGAGGTCCGGGACAGGGTTTCGGTGAGCAGTTCTTC	CSARGPGQGFGEQFF	TRBD1	once	TRBJ2-1	TRBV20-1	15
TGTGCCAGCAGCCAACGGGACAGCGGGTATGGCTACACCTTC	CASSQRDSGYGYTF	TRBD1	few	TRBJ1-2	TRBV6-5	14
TGCGCCAGCAGCCCTGGGGGGCTCCGGGGTAACACTGAAGCTTTCTTT	CASSPGGLRGNTEAFF	.	few	TRBJ1-1	TRBV5-1	16
TGTGCCAGCAGTTTAAGGCAGAATGAAAAACTGTTTTTT	CASSLRQNEKLFF	.	.	TRBJ1-4	TRBV27	13
TGTGCCAGCAGCAACCCAGGGGGTATGCGGGAGCCTCGGGAGACCCAGTACTTC	CASSNPGGMREPRETQYF	.	few	TRBJ2-5	TRBV21-1	18
TGTGCCAGCAGCTTAGGTCGGTCGGGACAGGGTGTCGATACGCAGTATTTT	CASSLGRSGQGVDTQYF	TRBD1	.	TRBJ2-3	TRBV7-9	17
TGTGCCAGCTCACCGGAGCAGGGCAATCAGCCCCAGCATTTT	CASSPEQGNQPQHF	.	.	TRBJ1-5	TRBV18	14
TGCAGTGCTGCTAGGGACAGGGTGAACACTGAAGCTTTCTTT	CSAARDRVNTEAFF	TRBD1	few	TRBJ1-1	TRBV20-1	14
TGTGCCAGCAGCTCGACGCCGCTCGCCGGGGAGCTGTTTTTT	CASSSTPLAGELFF	.	few	TRBJ2-2	TRBV7-2	14
TGTGCCAGCAGCCTACTGGGACTATACAATGAGCAGTTCTTC	CASSLLGLYNEQFF	TRBD2	many	TRBJ2-1	TRBV7-9	14